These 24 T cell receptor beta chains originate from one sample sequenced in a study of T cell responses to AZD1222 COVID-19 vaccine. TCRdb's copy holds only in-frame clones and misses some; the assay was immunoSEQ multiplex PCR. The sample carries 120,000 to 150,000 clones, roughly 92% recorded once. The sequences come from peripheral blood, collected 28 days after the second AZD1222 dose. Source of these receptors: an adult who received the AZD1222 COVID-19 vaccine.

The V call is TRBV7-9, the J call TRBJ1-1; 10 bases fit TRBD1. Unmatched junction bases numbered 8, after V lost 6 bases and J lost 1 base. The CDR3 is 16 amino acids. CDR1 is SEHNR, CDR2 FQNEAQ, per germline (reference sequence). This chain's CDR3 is CASRLGTGEGNTEAFF. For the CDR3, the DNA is TGTGCCAGCAGACTAGGGACAGGGGAGGGGAACACTGAAGCTTTCTTT.

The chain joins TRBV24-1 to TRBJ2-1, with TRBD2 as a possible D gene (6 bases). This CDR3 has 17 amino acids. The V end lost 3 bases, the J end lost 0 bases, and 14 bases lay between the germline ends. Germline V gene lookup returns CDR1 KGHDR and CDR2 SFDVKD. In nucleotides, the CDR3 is TGTGCCACCAGTGATCGGGGTGCGGGAAGCTCCTACAATGAGCAGTTCTTC. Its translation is CATSDRGAGSSYNEQFF.

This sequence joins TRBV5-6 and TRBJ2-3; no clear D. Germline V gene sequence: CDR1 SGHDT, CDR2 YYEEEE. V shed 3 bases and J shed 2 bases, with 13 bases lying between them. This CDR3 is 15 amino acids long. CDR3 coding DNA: TGTGCCAGCAGCTCGGACGAGCGTGACACAGATACGCAGTATTTT. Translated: CASSSDERDTDTQYF.

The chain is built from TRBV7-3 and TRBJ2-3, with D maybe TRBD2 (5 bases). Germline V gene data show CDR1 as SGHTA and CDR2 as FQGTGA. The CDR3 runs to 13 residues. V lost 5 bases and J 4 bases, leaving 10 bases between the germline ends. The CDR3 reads CASSVPGSDTQYF. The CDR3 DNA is TGTGCCAGCAGCGTGCCGGGGTCAGATACGCAGTATTTT.

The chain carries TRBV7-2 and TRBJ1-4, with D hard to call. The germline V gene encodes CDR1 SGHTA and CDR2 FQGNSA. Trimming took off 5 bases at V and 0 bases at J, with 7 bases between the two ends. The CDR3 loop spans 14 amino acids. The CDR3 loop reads CASSPRATNEKLFF. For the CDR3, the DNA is TGTGCCAGCAGCCCCCGCGCAACTAATGAAAAACTGTTTTTT.

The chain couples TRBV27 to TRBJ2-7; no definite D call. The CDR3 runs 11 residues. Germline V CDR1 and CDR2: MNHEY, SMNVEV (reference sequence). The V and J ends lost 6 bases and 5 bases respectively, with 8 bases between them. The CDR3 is CASRGRHEQYF. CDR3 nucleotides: TGTGCCAGCAGAGGGCGTCACGAGCAGTACTTC.

DNA of the CDR3: TGTGCCAGCAGTTTTGGGGGACTAGCGGGAGGTATCCAGTTCTTC. Amino acid sequence: CASSFGGLAGGIQFF. The V gene is TRBV28, the J gene TRBJ2-1; 15 nucleotides match TRBD2. The CDR3 contains 15 residues. Germline loops: CDR1 MDHEN, CDR2 SYDVKM. The junction had 7 bases not matched to a gene; V was cut back by 3 bases and J by 13 bases.

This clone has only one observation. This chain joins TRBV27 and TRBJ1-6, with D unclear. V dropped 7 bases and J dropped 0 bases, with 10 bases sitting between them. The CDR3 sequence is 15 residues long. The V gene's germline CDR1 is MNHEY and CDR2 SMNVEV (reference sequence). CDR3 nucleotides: TGTGCCAGCACCACATGGGACTCCTATAATTCACCCCTCCACTTT. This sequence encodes CASTTWDSYNSPLHF.

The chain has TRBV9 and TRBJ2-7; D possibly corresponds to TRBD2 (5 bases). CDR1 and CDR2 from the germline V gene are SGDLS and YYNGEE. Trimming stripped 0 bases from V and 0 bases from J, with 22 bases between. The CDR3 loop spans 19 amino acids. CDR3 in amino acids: CASSVGIPTPDSLSYEQYF. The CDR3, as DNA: TGTGCCAGCAGCGTAGGAATACCAACCCCGGACTCTCTCTCCTACGAGCAGTACTTC.

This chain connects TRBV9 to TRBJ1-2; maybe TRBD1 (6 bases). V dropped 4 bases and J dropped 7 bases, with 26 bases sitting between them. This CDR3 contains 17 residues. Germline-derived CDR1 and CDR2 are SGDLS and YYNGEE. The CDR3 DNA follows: TGTGCCAGCAGCTCTTGGTCGGGGGGCCCCCTCTGGGGTGGCTACACCTTC. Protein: CASSSWSGGPLWGGYTF.

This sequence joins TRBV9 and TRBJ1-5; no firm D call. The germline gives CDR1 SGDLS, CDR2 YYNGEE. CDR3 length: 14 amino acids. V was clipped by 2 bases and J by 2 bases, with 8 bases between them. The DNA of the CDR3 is TGTGCCAGCAGCGTGGACGGTCGCAATCAGCCCCAGCATTTT. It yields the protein CASSVDGRNQPQHF.

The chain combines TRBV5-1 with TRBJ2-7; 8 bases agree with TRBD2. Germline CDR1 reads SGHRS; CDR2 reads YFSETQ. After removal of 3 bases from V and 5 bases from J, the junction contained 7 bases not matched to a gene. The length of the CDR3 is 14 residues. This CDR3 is CASSSGGLGDEQYF. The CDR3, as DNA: TGCGCCAGCAGCTCGGGGGGGCTAGGGGACGAGCAGTACTTC.

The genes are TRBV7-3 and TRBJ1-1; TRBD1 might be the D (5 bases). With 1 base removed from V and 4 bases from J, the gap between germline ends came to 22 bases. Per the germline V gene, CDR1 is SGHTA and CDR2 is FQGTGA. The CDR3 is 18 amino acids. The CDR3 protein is CASSLIKIPSPGGTEAFF. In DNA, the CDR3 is TGTGCCAGCAGCTTAATTAAAATCCCGAGTCCCGGGGGCACTGAAGCTTTCTTT.

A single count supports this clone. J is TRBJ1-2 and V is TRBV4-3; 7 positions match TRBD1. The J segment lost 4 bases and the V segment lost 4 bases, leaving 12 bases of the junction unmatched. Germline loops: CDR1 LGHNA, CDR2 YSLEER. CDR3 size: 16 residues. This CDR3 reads CASSRYGTVPAYGYTF. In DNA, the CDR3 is TGCGCCAGCAGCCGGTACGGGACAGTCCCCGCCTATGGCTACACCTTC.

As DNA, the CDR3 is TGTGCCAGTAGGGGCCCTTTCTCTGGAAACACCATATATTTT. It codes for CASRGPFSGNTIYF. The chain recombines TRBV19 with TRBJ1-3; no firm D call. Looked up from germline, CDR1 is LNHDA and CDR2 is SQIVND (reference sequence). V shed 6 bases and J shed 0 bases, with 9 bases lying between them. The CDR3 totals 14 residues.

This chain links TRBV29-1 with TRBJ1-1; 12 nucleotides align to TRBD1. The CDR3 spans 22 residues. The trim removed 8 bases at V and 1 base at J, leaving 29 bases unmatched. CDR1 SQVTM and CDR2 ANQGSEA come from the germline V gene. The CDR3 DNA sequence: TGCAGCTGTCGGGACAGGGGGCCCGGAAGGGTTCCCGGCCCGAGTGCGAACACTGAAGCTTTCTTT. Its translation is CSCRDRGPGRVPGPSANTEAFF.

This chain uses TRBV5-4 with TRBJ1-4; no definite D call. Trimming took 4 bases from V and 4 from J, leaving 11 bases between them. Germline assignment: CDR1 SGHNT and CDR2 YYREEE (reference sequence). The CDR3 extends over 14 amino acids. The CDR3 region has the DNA TGTGCCAGCAGCCTGAACAGCAATAATGAAAAACTGTTTTTT. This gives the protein CASSLNSNNEKLFF.

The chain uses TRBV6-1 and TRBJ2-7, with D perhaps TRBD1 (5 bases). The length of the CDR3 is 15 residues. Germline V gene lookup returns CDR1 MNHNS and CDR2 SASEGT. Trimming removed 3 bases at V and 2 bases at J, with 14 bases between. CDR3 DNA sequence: TGTGCCAGCAGTGATATCGGCAGGGTCCCCTACGAGCAGTACTTC. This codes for CASSDIGRVPYEQYF.

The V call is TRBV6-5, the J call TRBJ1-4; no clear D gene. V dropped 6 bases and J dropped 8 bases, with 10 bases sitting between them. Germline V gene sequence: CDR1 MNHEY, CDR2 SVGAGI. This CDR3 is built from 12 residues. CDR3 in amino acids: CASRHGREKLFF. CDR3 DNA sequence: TGTGCCAGCAGGCATGGCCGGGAAAAACTGTTTTTT.

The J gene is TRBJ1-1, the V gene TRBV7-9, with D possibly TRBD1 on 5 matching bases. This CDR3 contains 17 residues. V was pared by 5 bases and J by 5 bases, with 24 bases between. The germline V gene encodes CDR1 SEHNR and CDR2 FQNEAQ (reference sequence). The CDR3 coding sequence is TGTGCCAGCAGCCAGTCAACCTCAGACAGACGGGGGACTGAAGCTTTCTTT. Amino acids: CASSQSTSDRRGTEAFF.

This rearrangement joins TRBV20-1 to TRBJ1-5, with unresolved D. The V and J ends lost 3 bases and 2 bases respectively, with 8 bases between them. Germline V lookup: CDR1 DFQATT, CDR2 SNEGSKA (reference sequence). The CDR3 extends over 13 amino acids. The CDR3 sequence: CSASSGGNQPQHF. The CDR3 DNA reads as TGCAGTGCTAGTTCCGGTGGCAATCAGCCCCAGCATTTT.

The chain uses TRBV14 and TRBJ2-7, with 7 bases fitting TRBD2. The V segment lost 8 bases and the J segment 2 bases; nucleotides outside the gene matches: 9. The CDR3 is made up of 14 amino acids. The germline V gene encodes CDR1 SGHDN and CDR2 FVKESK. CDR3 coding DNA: TGTGCCAGCCGCCGAACCGGGACTACCTACGAGCAGTACTTC. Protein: CASRRTGTTYEQYF.

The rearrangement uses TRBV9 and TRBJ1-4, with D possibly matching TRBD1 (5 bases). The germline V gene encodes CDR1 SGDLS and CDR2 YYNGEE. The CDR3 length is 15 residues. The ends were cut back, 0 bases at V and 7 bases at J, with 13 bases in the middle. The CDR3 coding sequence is TGTGCCAGCAGCGTAGGAGGGGCAGGTATTGAAAAACTGTTTTTT. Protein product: CASSVGGAGIEKLFF. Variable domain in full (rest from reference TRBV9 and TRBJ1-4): DSGVTQTPKHLITATGQRVTLRCSPRSGDLSVYWYQQSLDQGLQFLIQYYNGEERAKGNILERFSAQQFPDLHSELNLSSLELGDSALYFCASSVGGAGIEKLFFGSGTQLSVL.

CDR3 nucleotide sequence: TGTGCCAGCAGCCCCGCAGGAGTGGGGCAGCCCCAGCATTTT. This gives the protein CASSPAGVGQPQHF. This rearrangement joins TRBV27 to TRBJ1-5, with unresolved D. The V and J ends lost 6 bases and 7 bases respectively, with 16 bases between them. Germline CDR1 is MNHEY and CDR2 is SMNVEV (reference sequence). There are 14 residues in the CDR3.